The 16 T cell receptor beta chains listed next were all sequenced from one sample in a study of cytomegalovirus exposure and HLA in healthy donors. PCR used 60 Vbeta primers and 13 Jbeta primers. TCRdb's copy holds only in-frame clones and misses some; the assay was immunoSEQ multiplex PCR. The table has roughly 180,000 clones, 75% to 85% seen once. The sample taken for sequencing was PBMCs. These receptors were obtained from a woman between 25 and 40 years old in good health and CMV-seropositive.

This clone occurred once. The genes are TRBV5-6 and TRBJ2-1; D perhaps matches TRBD2 (5 bases). Germline V lookup: CDR1 SGHDT, CDR2 YYEEEE. The CDR3 sequence is 12 residues long. The germline V and J ends were trimmed by 6 bases and 9 bases, with 13 bases remaining between them. The CDR3, as DNA: TGTGCCAGCATGGTGCGTGGAGGTGAGCAGTTCTTC. Its protein is CASMVRGGEQFF. Full variable domain (outside the CDR3, taken from reference TRBV5-6 and TRBJ2-1): DAGVTQSPTHLIKTRGQQVTLRCSPKSGHDTVSWYQQALGQGPQFIFQYYEEEERQRGNFPDRFSGHQFPNYSSELNVNALLLGDSALYLCASMVRGGEQFFGPGTRLTVL.

This chain joins TRBV19 and TRBJ1-1; D remains ambiguous. This CDR3 has 15 residues. Germline V gene lookup returns CDR1 LNHDA and CDR2 SQIVND (reference sequence). Trimming pared 6 bases from V and 4 bases from J, leaving 18 bases between. The CDR3 spells CASRPIIEEGTEAFF. As DNA, the CDR3 is TGTGCCAGTAGGCCGATAATAGAAGAGGGCACTGAAGCTTTCTTT.

The V and J genes are TRBV28 and TRBJ2-7; no reliable D call. V was trimmed by 8 bases and J by 2 bases, leaving 7 bases between them. Looked up from germline, CDR1 is MDHEN and CDR2 is SYDVKM. This CDR3 comprises 11 residues. The CDR3: CASGPPYEQYF. Written as DNA, the CDR3 is TGTGCCAGCGGCCCACCCTACGAGCAGTACTTC.

The rearrangement uses TRBV7-9 and TRBJ2-1; 8 bases line up with TRBD2. Germline V gene sequence: CDR1 SEHNR, CDR2 FQNEAQ (reference sequence). This CDR3 spans 13 amino acids. Unmatched junction bases numbered 3, after V lost 0 bases and J lost 11 bases. The CDR3 DNA reads as TGTGCCAGCAGCTTAGCGAGTAGCGGGAAGCAGTTCTTC. It translates to CASSLASSGKQFF.

The table lists this clone with a few counts. The chain links TRBV19 to TRBJ2-5; 9 bases are a match to TRBD2. Per germline, CDR1 LNHDA and CDR2 SQIVND (reference sequence). CDR3 length: 15 amino acids. Losses at the gene ends were 3 bases for V and 3 bases for J; bases not matched to a gene: 5. This chain's CDR3 is CASSIGGLAKETQYF. CDR3 in DNA: TGTGCCAGTAGTATCGGGGGACTAGCTAAAGAGACCCAGTACTTC.

The genes are TRBV11-2 and TRBJ1-2; tentative D call: TRBD1 (5 bases). Trimming took off 2 bases at V and 6 bases at J, with 10 bases between the two ends. Germline V lookup: CDR1 SGHAT, CDR2 FQNNGV. The length of the CDR3 is 13 residues. In DNA, the CDR3 is TGTGCCAGCAGCTTAAGGGGCAGAGATGGCTACACCTTC. Its protein product is CASSLRGRDGYTF.

The V call is TRBV7-2, the J call TRBJ1-2, with 10 positions matching TRBD1. Germline V gene sequence: CDR1 SGHTA, CDR2 FQGNSA. V shed 5 bases and J 3 bases; nucleotides not matched to a gene: 6. This CDR3 is 15 amino acids long. The CDR3 loop is CASSPGTGEHYGYTF. The CDR3 DNA reads TGTGCCAGCAGCCCCGGGACAGGGGAACACTATGGCTACACCTTC.

This clone was seen just once. This rearrangement joins TRBV2 to TRBJ2-5; possible D gene TRBD2, 6 bases. The CDR3 is made up of 14 amino acids. V gave up 7 bases and J gave up 3 bases, with 15 bases separating them. The germline V gene has CDR1 SNHLY and CDR2 FYNNEI. The CDR3 region is CASNRRELEETQYF. The CDR3 DNA reads as TGTGCCAGCAACCGACGGGAGTTGGAAGAGACCCAGTACTTC. The full variable domain, rest sourced from reference TRBV2 and TRBJ2-5, is EPEVTQTPSHQVTQMGQEVILRCVPISNHLYFYWYRQILGQKVEFLVSFYNNEISEKSEIFDDQFSVERPDGSNFTLKIRSTKLEDSAMYFCASNRRELEETQYFGPGTRLLVL.

V gene TRBV7-9 combines with J gene TRBJ2-3; possible D gene TRBD2, 6 bases. Germline CDR1 SEHNR, CDR2 FQNEAQ (reference sequence). This CDR3 spans 13 amino acids. Trimming removed 8 bases from V and 3 bases from J, with 12 bases in between. CDR3 residues: CASHGGWTDTQYF. The CDR3 coding sequence is TGTGCCAGCCACGGGGGTTGGACAGATACGCAGTATTTT. Combining the CDR3 with reference TRBV7-9 and TRBJ2-3 gives the whole variable domain DTGVSQNPRHKITKRGQNVTFRCDPISEHNRLYWYRQTLGQGPEFLTYFQNEAQLEKSRLLSDRFSAERPKGSFSTLEIQRTEQGDSAMYLCASHGGWTDTQYFGPGTRLTVL.

J is TRBJ1-5 and V is TRBV21-1; TRBD1 reflects the table's D call only, with no check against the DNA. TRBV21-1 is a listed pseudogene. This CDR3 is built from 15 residues. DNA of the CDR3: TGTGCTAATGGACAGGGCCGAGATAGCAATCAGCCCCAGCATTTT. Its protein product is CANGQGRDSNQPQHF.

The rearrangement links TRBV14 to TRBJ2-7; D uncertain. V gave up 1 base and J gave up 0 bases, with 13 bases separating them. Germline V lookup: CDR1 SGHDN, CDR2 FVKESK. This CDR3 region has 16 residues. For the CDR3, the DNA is TGTGCCAGCAGCCAAGCTGGGTCATGGAGCTCCTACGAGCAGTACTTC. This codes for CASSQAGSWSSYEQYF.

The chain couples TRBV4-2 to TRBJ2-7, with TRBD1 matching over 7 bases. V shed 1 base and J 0 bases; nucleotides not matched to a gene: 12. This CDR3 is 18 amino acids long. Germline values: CDR1 LGHNA, CDR2 YNFKEQ. Written as DNA, the CDR3 is TGTGCCAGCAGCCAAGTTCCCTCCAGGACAGGCAGCTCCTACGAGCAGTACTTC. Translated: CASSQVPSRTGSSYEQYF.

The J gene is TRBJ2-6, the V gene TRBV30, with 8 bases aligning to TRBD1. V trimming: 2 bases; J trimming: 4 bases; junction bases outside the gene matches: 4. From germline, CDR1 is GTSNPN and CDR2 SVGIG (reference sequence). The CDR3 totals 15 residues. The DNA for the CDR3 is TGTGCCTGGAGTAGGACAGGGACCGGGGCCAACGTCCTGACTTTC. Amino acid sequence: CAWSRTGTGANVLTF. The variable domain in full, completed from reference TRBV30 and TRBJ2-6, reads SQTIHQWPATLVQPVGSPLSLECTVEGTSNPNLYWYRQAAGRGLQLLFYSVGIGQISSEVPQNLSASRPQDRQFILSSKKLLLSDSGFYLCAWSRTGTGANVLTFGAGSRLTVL.

V is TRBV18 and J is TRBJ2-5, with D perhaps matching TRBD2 (5 bases). Germline values: CDR1 KGHSH, CDR2 LQKENI. CDR3 size: 14 residues. The germline V and J ends were trimmed by 3 bases and 1 base, with 9 bases remaining between them. CDR3 loop: CASSPPGSQETQYF. In DNA form, the CDR3 reads TGTGCCAGCTCACCCCCGGGGTCCCAAGAGACCCAGTACTTC.

The chain uses TRBV12-5 and TRBJ1-5, with unresolved D. Germline V gene sequence: CDR1 LGHNT, CDR2 FRNRAP. The CDR3 has 12 amino acids. V shed 8 bases and J shed 7 bases, with 12 bases lying between them. The CDR3 DNA reads as TGTGCTAGTACGGTCCTAGCCCAGCCCCAGCATTTT. Translating gives CASTVLAQPQHF.

V and J are TRBV29-1 and TRBJ2-7; TRBD1 matches 12 bases. This CDR3 is built from 17 residues. Germline assignment: CDR1 SQVTM and CDR2 ANQGSEA. The V segment lost 0 bases and the J segment 6 bases; nucleotides outside the gene matches: 12. The CDR3: CSVEEIQGTGGAGEQYF. In nucleotides, the CDR3 is TGCAGCGTTGAAGAGATCCAGGGGACAGGGGGCGCAGGCGAGCAGTACTTC.